This note documents a single TCR beta chain sequence. Its antigen is as yet unknown. This sample was taken from a study of chemoradiotherapy in HPV16-positive cancers. Whole-study results and caveats: Functional assays defining HPV-specific T cells used only two HPV16-positive patients.

TCRdb's copy holds only in-frame clones and misses some; the assay was immunoSEQ multiplex PCR. The sample has 8,100 or so clones, around two thirds seen once; the top ten hold around 16%. V lost 8 bases and J lost 10, with 26 bases in between. This CDR3 has 15 residues. Germline values: CDR1 LNHNV, CDR2 YYDKDF (reference sequence). The origin of this receptor is a human donor with HPV-associated anogenital cancer. The starting material was tumor tissue, obtained from a patient who underwent chemoradiotherapy. This chain joins TRBV15 and TRBJ1-1; tentatively, D is TRBD1 (5 bases). CDR3 loop: CATATPGQGGFGAFF. CDR3 bases: TGTGCCACCGCGACACCCGGCCAGGGTGGATTTGGAGCTTTCTTT.